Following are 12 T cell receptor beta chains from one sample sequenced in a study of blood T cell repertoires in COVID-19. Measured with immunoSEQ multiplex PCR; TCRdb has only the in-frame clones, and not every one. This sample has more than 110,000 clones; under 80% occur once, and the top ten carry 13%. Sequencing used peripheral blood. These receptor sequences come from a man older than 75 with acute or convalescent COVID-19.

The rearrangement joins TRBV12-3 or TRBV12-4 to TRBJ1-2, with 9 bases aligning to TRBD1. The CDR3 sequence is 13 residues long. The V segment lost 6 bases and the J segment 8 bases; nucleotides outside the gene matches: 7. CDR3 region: CASSTGTGRGYTF. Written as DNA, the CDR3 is TGTGCCAGCAGCACCGGGACAGGGCGCGGCTACACCTTC.

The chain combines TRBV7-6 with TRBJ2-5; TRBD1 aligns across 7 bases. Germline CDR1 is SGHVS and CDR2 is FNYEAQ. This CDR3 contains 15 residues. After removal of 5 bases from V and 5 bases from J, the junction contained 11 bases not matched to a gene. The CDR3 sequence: CASSRNRGDTETQYF. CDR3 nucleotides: TGTGCCAGCAGCAGGAACAGGGGAGATACGGAGACCCAGTACTTC.

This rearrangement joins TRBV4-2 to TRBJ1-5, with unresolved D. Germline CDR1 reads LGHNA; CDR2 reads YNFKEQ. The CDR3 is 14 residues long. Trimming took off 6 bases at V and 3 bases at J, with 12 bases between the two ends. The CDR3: CASSRLGPNQPQHF. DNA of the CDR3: TGTGCCAGCAGTCGCTTGGGCCCCAATCAGCCCCAGCATTTT.

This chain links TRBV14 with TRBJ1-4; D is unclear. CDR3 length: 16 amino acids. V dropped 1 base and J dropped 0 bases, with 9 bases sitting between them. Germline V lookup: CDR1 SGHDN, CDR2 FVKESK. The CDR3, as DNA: TGTGCCAGCAGCCAAGGGGAGGTTGCAACTAATGAAAAACTGTTTTTT. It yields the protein CASSQGEVATNEKLFF.

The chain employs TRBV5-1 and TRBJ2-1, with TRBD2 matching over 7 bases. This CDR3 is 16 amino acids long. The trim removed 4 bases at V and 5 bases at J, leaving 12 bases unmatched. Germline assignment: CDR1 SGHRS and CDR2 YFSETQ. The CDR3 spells CASSPREAGRNNEQFF. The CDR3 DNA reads TGCGCCAGCAGCCCGAGGGAAGCGGGGCGGAACAATGAGCAGTTCTTC.

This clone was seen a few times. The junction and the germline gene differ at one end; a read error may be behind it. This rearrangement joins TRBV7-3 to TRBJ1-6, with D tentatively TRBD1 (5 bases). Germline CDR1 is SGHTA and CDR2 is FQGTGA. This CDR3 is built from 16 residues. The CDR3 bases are TGTGCCAGCAGCCTAACGGGTGGGACTAGGAATTCACCCCTCCACTTT. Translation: CASSLTGGTRNSPLHF.

The CDR3 sequence is CASSMRQASYNEQFF. In DNA form, the CDR3 reads TGCGCCAGCAGCATGAGACAGGCATCCTACAATGAGCAGTTCTTC. V and J are TRBV5-1 and TRBJ2-1; D perhaps matches TRBD1 (6 bases). Trimming cost V 4 bases and J 1 base, with 12 bases left between them. The CDR3 covers 15 residues. The germline V gene has CDR1 SGHRS and CDR2 YFSETQ. Drawing the rest from reference TRBV5-1 and TRBJ2-1, the complete variable domain is KAGVTQTPRYLIKTRGQQVTLSCSPISGHRSVSWYQQTPGQGLQFLFEYFSETQRNKGNFPGRFSGRQFSNSRSEMNVSTLELGDSALYLCASSMRQASYNEQFFGPGTRLTVL.

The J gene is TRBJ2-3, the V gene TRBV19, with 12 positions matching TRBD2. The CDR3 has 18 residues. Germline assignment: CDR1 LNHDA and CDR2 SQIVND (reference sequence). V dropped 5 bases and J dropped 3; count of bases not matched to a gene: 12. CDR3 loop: CASSALKSLAGGTDTQYF. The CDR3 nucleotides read TGTGCCAGTAGTGCCCTAAAGTCCCTAGCGGGGGGGACAGATACGCAGTATTTT.

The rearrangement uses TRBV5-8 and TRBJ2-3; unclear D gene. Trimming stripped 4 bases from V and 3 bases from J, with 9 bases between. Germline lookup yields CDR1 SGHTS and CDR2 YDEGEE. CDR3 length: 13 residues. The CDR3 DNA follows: TGTGCCAGCAGCCTCCTCGGTACAGATACGCAGTATTTT. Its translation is CASSLLGTDTQYF.

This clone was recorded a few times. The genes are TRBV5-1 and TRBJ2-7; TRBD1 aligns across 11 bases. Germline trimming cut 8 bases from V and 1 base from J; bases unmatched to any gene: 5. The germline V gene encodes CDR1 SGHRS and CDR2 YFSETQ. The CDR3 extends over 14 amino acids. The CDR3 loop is CASAGTGGSYEQYF. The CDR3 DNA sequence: TGCGCCAGTGCCGGGACAGGGGGATCCTACGAGCAGTACTTC.

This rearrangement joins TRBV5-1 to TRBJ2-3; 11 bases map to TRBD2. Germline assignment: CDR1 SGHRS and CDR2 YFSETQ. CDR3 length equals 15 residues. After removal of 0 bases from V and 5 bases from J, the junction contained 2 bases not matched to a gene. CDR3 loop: CASSLGLAGRDTQYF. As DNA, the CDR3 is TGCGCCAGCAGCTTGGGACTAGCGGGGAGAGATACGCAGTATTTT.

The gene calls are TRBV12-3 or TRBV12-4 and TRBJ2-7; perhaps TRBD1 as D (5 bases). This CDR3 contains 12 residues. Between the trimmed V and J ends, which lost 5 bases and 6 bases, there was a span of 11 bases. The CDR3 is CASSPGYFEQYF. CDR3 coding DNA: TGTGCCAGCAGTCCAGGGTATTTCGAGCAGTACTTC.